This T cell receptor beta chain was captured by sequencing in a study of identical twins (dated by TCRdb to 2015 to 2016). Turning to the overall study: The study deep-sequenced TCR alpha and beta repertoires from monozygotic twins, unrelated adults of various ages and cord blood to test whether fetal clonotypes persist. Replicate twin experiments were performed at different times using different library preparation protocols to rule out contamination.

This clonotype was detected a few times. Its target antigen remains unknown. No qualities accompany the bases; no much larger clone lies one base away. The library was generated by 5' RACE. TCRdb records Illumina HiSeq 2000 as the sequencer. Template switching introduced a universal primer binding site; the final cDNA contained a unique molecular identifier, enabling accurate counting of TCR cDNA molecules. Specific primers in the conserved constant-segment region were used to synthesize first-strand cDNA for the TCR alpha and beta chains. Each cDNA library was double barcoded, with a SMART-Mk sample barcode plus Illumina barcodes, to control for contamination. TruSeq adapter sequences along with Illumina sample barcodes were introduced in two successive PCR steps. The Illumina HiSeq platform was used with custom primers to sequence TCR alpha and beta cDNA libraries. In the original analysis: MiGEC was used to process raw reads and extract unique molecular identifiers, and MiXCR was used to find CDR3 positions. Recombination models were inferred per individual with the repgenHMM and IGoR tools using an EM algorithm. The tcR package in R was used for shared clonotype analysis, with sharing normalized by the product of cloneset sizes. To study raw recombination without the effects of thymic and clonal selection, out-of-frame nonproductive sequences were analyzed. TCRdb's own reprocessing of the public reads used fastp at Q25 and MiXCR and kept productive beta chains. Each record represents a unique CDR3 protein, reported with the most common genes and DNA among its rows. The V and J calls shown here were made by TCRdb, not taken from the authors' results. For this sample there are around 1.7 million distinct CDR3 sequences; 25% to 35% appear just once. The ten largest clones add up to about 0.25% of the sample.

Only healthy Caucasian donors were included. Broader findings and caveats from the paper: Abundant cord blood beta clonotypes carried fewer insertions; young adult naive repertoires showed a weaker similar trend, while memory repertoires showed none. Zero-insertion analyses could be partly confounded by invariant T cells such as MAIT and iNKT, though diverse VJ usage argued against such confounding for most clonotypes. The excess sharing between twins in beta out-of-frame sequences was weaker because fewer shared sequences reduced the signal-to-noise ratio. Out-of-frame TCR alpha sharing in monozygotic twins was systematically underestimated by recombination models, whereas sharing between unrelated individuals was in agreement with the recombination models. Compared with coincidental sharing between unrelated individuals, out-of-frame TCR alpha sequences shared between twins showed an excess of sequences with low generation probability. Because the same donors could not be followed over many years, the conclusions relied on cross-sectional statistical analysis.

Material: cord blood. This TCR was sampled from a newborn girl in good health.

In nucleotides, the sequence is TGTGCCAGCAGTCCCGGGACAGGGGTTTGGACTGAAGCTTTCTTT. The encoded protein is CASSPGTGVWTEAFF. Here the chain combines TRBV28 and TRBJ1-1, with 10 bases matching TRBD1. From the cysteine up to the phenylalanine, the CDR3 has a length of 15 residues. The kept DNA is CDR3 alone, 45 bases in frame from the first base. The germline V gene gives CDR1 as MDHEN and CDR2 as SYDVKM. For this chain, trimming is 5 bases at the V end and 5 bases at the J end, and the number of junction bases without a gene match is 8.